This TCR beta chain comes out of a study of identical twins. Comments on this clonotype: What it recognizes is unknown.

Study-wide points: High-abundance cord blood beta clonotypes had fewer insertions; memory repertoires showed none.

TCRdb independently ran MiXCR on the 5' RACE reads; one entry per CDR3 protein. Found here are 500,000 to 650,000 distinct CDR3 sequences, around 7.5% of them singletons; the top ten hold roughly 1.6%. CDR3 size: 16 residues. The germline V and J ends were trimmed by 0 bases and 2 bases, with 11 bases remaining between them. Germline V gene lookup returns CDR1 SGHRS and CDR2 YFSETQ. This sample was shared with a second study, whose subject was yellow fever vaccine responses in identical twins.

The source is a woman aged 18-29 years in good health. The rearrangement uses TRBV5-1 and TRBJ2-2; D remains unclear. Sample: PBMCs. This chain's CDR3 is CASSLEGSRNTGELFF. The CDR3 bases are TGCGCCAGCAGCTTGGAGGGTAGCCGAAACACCGGGGAGCTGTTTTTT.